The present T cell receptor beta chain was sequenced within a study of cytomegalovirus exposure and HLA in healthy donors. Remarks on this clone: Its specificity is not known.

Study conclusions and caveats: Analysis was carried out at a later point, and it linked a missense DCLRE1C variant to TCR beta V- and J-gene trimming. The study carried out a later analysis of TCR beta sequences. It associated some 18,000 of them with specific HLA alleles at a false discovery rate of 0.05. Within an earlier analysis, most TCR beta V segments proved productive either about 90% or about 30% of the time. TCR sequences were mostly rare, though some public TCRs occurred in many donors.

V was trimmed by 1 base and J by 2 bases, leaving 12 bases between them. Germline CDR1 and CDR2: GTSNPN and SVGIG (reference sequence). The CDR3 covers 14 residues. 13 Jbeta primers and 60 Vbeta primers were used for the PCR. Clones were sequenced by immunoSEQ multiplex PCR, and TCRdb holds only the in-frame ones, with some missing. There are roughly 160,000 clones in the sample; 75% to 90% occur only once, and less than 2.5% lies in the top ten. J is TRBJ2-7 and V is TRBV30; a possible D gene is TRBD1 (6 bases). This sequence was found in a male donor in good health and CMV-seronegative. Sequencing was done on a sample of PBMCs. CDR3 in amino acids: CAWSAGVIPYEQYF. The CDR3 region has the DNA TGTGCCTGGAGTGCAGGGGTTATTCCCTACGAGCAGTACTTC.